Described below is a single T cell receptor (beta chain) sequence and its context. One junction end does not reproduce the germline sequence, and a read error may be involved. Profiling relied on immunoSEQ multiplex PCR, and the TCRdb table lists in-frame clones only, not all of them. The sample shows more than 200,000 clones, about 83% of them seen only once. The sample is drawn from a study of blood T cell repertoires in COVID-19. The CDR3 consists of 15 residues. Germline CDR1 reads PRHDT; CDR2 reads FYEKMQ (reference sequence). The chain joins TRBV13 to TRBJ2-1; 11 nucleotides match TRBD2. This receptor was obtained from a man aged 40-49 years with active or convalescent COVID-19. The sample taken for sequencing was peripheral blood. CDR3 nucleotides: TGTGCCAGCAGCCTAGGGACTAGCGGCGCCAATGAGCAGTTCTTC. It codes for CASSLGTSGANEQFF.